These T cell receptor beta chains were read from a single sample in a study of CD8 T cells in Susac syndrome. In TCRdb, the immunoSEQ multiplex PCR reads were re-called with MiXCR into one record per CDR3 protein. This repertoire shows under 200,000 distinct CDR3 sequences, 85% to 95% found once; its top ten account for approximately 0.15%. Sequencing input: CD8+ T cells from PBMCs. Source of these receptors: a human donor with Susac syndrome. The CDR3 runs from the conserved cysteine through the conserved F or W. Each record gives: clone size, J gene, V gene, D gene, CDR3 protein, CDR3 DNA. The D gene is left open where the match is weak. Clone size appears in some rows only: once, few, many, or a class for an expanded clone.

.	TRBJ1-2	TRBV29-1	.	CSVIGTSYGYTF	TGCAGCGTTATAGGGACATCCTATGGCTACACCTTC
.	TRBJ1-5	TRBV4-1	TRBD1	CASSAGTGINQPQHF	TGCGCCAGCAGCGCCGGGACAGGGATAAATCAGCCCCAGCATTTT
.	TRBJ1-1	TRBV23-1	.	CASTTITTGGPEAFF	TGCGCCAGCACCACTATAACGACAGGTGGGCCTGAAGCTTTCTTT
.	TRBJ1-2	TRBV7-9	.	CASSLAAVSYYGYTF	TGTGCCAGCAGCTTAGCTGCTGTCAGCTACTATGGCTACACCTTC
.	TRBJ2-7	TRBV12-3/TRBV12-4	.	CASSLGTLSYEQYF	TGTGCCAGCAGTTTAGGGACGCTCTCCTACGAGCAGTACTTC
.	TRBJ1-1	TRBV28	TRBD1	CASRSGGVSMNTEAFF	TGTGCCAGCAGGTCAGGGGGGGTAAGCATGAACACTGAAGCTTTCTTT
once	TRBJ1-2	TRBV27	TRBD1	CASSSGTGLGNYGYTF	TGTGCCAGCAGTTCCGGGACAGGACTGGGTAACTATGGCTACACCTTC
.	TRBJ1-5	TRBV20-1	.	CSASPDSNQPQHF	TGCAGTGCTAGTCCGGATAGCAATCAGCCCCAGCATTTT
.	TRBJ1-1	TRBV12-3/TRBV12-4	TRBD1	CASSQTGITEAFF	TGTGCCAGCAGTCAGACAGGGATCACTGAAGCTTTCTTT
.	TRBJ2-1	TRBV20-1	TRBD2	CSGAGETAGSSYNEQFF	TGCAGTGGGGCGGGGGAGACAGCGGGGAGCTCCTACAATGAGCAGTTCTTC
.	TRBJ2-7	TRBV27	TRBD1	CASSSVRTGYEQYF	TGTGCCAGCAGTTCGGTCCGGACAGGCTACGAGCAGTACTTC
once	TRBJ1-5	TRBV6-2/TRBV6-3	.	CASSYSTGSQPQHF	TGTGCCAGCAGTTACTCAACAGGGAGTCAGCCCCAGCATTTT
.	TRBJ2-3	TRBV3-1	.	CASSQDVENRDTDTQYF	TGTGCCAGCAGCCAAGATGTGGAGAACAGGGACACAGATACGCAGTATTTT
.	TRBJ2-6	TRBV11-2	TRBD1	CASSVTTWTGGSGANVLTF	TGTGCCAGCAGCGTTACCACATGGACAGGGGGCTCTGGGGCCAACGTCCTGACTTTC
.	TRBJ2-7	TRBV30	TRBD2	CAWSVGGGPYEQYF	TGTGCCTGGAGTGTCGGGGGGGGGCCCTACGAGCAGTACTTC
.	TRBJ2-7	TRBV4-2	.	CASSQDGPASSYEQYF	TGTGCCAGCAGCCAAGATGGCCCAGCGAGCTCCTACGAGCAGTACTTC
.	TRBJ1-5	TRBV19	.	CATGGQGGNQPQHF	TGTGCCACCGGGGGGCAGGGAGGAAATCAGCCCCAGCATTTT
.	TRBJ1-1	TRBV14	.	CASSQDELGAFF	TGTGCCAGCAGCCAAGATGAGCTAGGAGCTTTCTTT
.	TRBJ2-4	TRBV12-3/TRBV12-4	.	CATSTPGGANKNIQYF	TGTGCCACTTCGACCCCGGGGGGCGCCAACAAAAACATTCAGTACTTC
once	TRBJ2-5	TRBV24-1	TRBD2	CATSVLLAGGWETQYF	TGTGCCACCAGTGTGTTGTTAGCGGGAGGATGGGAGACCCAGTACTTC
.	TRBJ1-5	TRBV27	.	CASSGGAGQPQHF	TGTGCCAGCTCCGGTGGGGCTGGGCAGCCCCAGCATTTT
.	TRBJ2-5	TRBV30	.	CAWSSGREETQYF	TGTGCCTGGAGTTCCGGACGAGAAGAGACCCAGTACTTC
.	TRBJ2-1	TRBV6-1	.	CASSEAGEFRSNEQFF	TGTGCCAGCAGTGAAGCTGGAGAATTTCGGTCCAATGAGCAGTTCTTC
few	TRBJ2-7	TRBV13	TRBD1	CASSLGQGASYEQYF	TGTGCCAGCAGCTTAGGCCAGGGGGCTTCCTACGAGCAGTACTTC
.	TRBJ1-1	TRBV9	.	CASSPGRTEAFF	TGTGCCAGCAGCCCCGGGCGCACTGAAGCTTTCTTT
.	TRBJ2-5	TRBV20-1	.	CSARDSSPGRETQYF	TGCAGTGCTAGGGACAGTTCCCCGGGGAGAGAGACCCAGTACTTC
.	TRBJ2-5	TRBV12-3/TRBV12-4	TRBD2	CASSFQASGVETQYF	TGTGCCAGCAGTTTTCAGGCTAGCGGGGTGGAGACCCAGTACTTC
.	TRBJ2-7	TRBV13	.	CASSSQGVDRYEQYF	TGTGCCAGCAGCTCCCAGGGTGTGGACCGCTACGAGCAGTACTTC
.	TRBJ2-1	TRBV3-1	TRBD2	CASKETSRDEQFF	TGTGCCAGCAAGGAGACTAGCAGAGATGAGCAGTTCTTC